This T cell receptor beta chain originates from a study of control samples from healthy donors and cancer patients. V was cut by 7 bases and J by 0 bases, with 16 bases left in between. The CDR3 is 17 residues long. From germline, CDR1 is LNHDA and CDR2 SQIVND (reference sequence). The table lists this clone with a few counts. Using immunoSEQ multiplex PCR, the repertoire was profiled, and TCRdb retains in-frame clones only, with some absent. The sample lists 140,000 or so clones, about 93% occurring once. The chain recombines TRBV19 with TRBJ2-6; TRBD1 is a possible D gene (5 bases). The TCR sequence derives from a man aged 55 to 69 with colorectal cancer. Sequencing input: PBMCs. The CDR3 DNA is TGTGCCAGTACTAGGGGCGAAAAAACCTCTGGGGCCAACGTCCTGACTTTC. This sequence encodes CASTRGEKTSGANVLTF.